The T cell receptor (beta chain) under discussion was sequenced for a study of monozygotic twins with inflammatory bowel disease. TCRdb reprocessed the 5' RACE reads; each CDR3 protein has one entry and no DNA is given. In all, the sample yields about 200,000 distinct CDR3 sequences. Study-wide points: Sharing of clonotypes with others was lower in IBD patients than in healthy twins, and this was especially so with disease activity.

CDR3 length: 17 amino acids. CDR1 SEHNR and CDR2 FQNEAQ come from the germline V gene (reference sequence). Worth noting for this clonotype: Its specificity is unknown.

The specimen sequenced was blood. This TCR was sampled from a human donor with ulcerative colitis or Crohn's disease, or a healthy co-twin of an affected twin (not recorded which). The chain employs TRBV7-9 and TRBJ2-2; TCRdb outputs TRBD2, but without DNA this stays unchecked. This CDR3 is CASSLYREATNTGELFF.